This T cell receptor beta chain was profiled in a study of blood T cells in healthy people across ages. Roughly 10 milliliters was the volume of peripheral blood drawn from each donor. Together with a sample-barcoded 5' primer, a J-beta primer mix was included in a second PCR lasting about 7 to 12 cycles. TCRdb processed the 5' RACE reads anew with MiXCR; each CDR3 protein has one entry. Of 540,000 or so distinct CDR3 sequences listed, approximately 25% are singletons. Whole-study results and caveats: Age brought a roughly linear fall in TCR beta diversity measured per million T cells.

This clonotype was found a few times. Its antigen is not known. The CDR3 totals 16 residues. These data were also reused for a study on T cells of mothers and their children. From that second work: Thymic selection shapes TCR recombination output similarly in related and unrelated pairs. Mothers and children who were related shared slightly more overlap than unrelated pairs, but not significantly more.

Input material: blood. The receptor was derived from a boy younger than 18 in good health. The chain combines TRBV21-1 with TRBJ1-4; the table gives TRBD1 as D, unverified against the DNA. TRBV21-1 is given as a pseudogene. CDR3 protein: CASPSNWGLGCEKLFF. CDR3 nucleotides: TGTGCCAGCCCCTCAAACTGGGGACTGGGTTGCGAAAAACTGTTTTTT.